This T cell receptor (beta chain) was identified in a study of identical twins. Study-level results: The more abundant beta clonotypes in cord blood had fewer insertions, and memory repertoires did not show this.

Comment on this clonotype: Its antigen is unknown.

One entry per CDR3 protein, called by TCRdb with MiXCR from the 5' RACE reads. The sample holds some 630,000 distinct CDR3 sequences, roughly 7.2% seen once. This CDR3 is built from 15 residues. CDR1 is MNHEY, CDR2 SVGEGT, per germline. Trimming took off 5 bases at V and 2 bases at J, with 14 bases between the two ends. In addition, the sample was reused for a study of yellow fever vaccine responses in identical twins.

Sequencing used PBMCs. The chain combines TRBV6-2 or TRBV6-3 with TRBJ2-3, with D possibly TRBD1 on 5 matching bases. This TCR was sampled from a woman aged 18-30 years in good health. The CDR3 DNA reads as TGTGCCAGCAGTAACAGGCGCTTTCACACAGATACGCAGTATTTT. It specifies CASSNRRFHTDTQYF.